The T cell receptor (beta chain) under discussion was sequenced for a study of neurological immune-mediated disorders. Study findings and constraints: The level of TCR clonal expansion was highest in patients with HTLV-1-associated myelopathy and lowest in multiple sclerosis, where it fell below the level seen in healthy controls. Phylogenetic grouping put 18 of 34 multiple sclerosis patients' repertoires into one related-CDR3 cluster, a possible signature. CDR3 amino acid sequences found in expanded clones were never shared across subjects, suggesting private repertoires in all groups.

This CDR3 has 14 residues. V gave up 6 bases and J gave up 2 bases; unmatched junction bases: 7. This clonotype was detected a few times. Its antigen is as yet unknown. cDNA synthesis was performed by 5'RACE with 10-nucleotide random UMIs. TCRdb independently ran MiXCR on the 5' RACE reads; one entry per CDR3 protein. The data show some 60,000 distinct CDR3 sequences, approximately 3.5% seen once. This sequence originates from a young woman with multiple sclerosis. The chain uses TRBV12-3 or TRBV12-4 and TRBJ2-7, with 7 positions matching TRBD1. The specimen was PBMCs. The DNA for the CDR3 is TGTGCCAGCAGCGGTACAGGGGCCCCCTACGAGCAGTACTTC. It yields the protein CASSGTGAPYEQYF.